This T cell receptor beta chain was found in a study of T cell repertoires in aging, cancer and after chemotherapy. Study background: Chronic lymphocytic leukemia patients on fludarabine- or bendamustine-based regimens gave paired samples before and after chemotherapy.

General observations from the study: Untreated cancer patients had significantly lower blood TCR diversity than age-matched healthy donors. Rebound thymic output was suggested by rising median generation probability during chemotherapy in each cancer cohort.

Rearranged V-D-J TRB sequences were amplified with a mixed TRB-A/B primer pool. TCRdb reprocessed the multiplex PCR reads via MiXCR and lists one record per CDR3 protein. The sample has about a thousand distinct CDR3 sequences, roughly 25% seen once. Between the trimmed V and J ends, which lost 1 base and 7 bases, there was a span of 11 bases. Germline V lookup: CDR1 SGHRS, CDR2 YFSETQ. The CDR3 is 14 residues long. The template was genomic DNA from peripheral blood, not RNA. About this clonotype itself: Its specificity is unknown.

The receptor was derived from a human donor with a blood cancer. This rearrangement joins TRBV5-1 to TRBJ1-4; D is ambiguous. Sequenced: blood. CDR3 coding DNA: TGCGCCAGCAGCTTGTCGGCTGGTTCTGAAAAACTGTTTTTT. This translates into CASSLSAGSEKLFF.